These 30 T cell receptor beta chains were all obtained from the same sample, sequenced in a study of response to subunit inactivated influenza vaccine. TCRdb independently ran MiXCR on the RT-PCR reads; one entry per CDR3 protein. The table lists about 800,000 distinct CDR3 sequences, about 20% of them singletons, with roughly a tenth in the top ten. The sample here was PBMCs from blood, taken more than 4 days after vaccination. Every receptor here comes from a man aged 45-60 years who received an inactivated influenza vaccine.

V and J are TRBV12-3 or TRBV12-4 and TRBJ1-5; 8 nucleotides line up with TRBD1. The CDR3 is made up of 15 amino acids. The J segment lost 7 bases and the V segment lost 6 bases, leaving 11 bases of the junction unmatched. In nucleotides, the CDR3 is TGTGCCAGCAGCCCCAGGACAGGGTTTGCGCAGCCCCAGCATTTT. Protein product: CASSPRTGFAQPQHF.

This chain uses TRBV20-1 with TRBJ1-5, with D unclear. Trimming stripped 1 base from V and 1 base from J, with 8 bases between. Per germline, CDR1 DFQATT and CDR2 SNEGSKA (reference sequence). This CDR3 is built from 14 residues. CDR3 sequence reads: CSARAGWSNQPQHF. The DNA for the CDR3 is TGCAGTGCTAGAGCGGGCTGGAGCAATCAGCCCCAGCATTTT.

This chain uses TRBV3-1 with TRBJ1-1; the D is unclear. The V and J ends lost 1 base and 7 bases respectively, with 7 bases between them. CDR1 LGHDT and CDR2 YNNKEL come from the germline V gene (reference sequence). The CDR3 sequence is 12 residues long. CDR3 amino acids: CASSQASGEAFF. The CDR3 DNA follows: TGTGCCAGCAGCCAAGCGTCGGGTGAAGCTTTCTTT.

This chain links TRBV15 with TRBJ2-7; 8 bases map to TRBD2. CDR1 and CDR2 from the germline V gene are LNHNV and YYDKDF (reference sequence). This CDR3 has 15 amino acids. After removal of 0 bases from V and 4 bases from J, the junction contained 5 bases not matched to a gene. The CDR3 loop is CATSREGGLAYEQYF. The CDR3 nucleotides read TGTGCCACCAGCAGAGAAGGAGGACTAGCATACGAGCAGTACTTC.

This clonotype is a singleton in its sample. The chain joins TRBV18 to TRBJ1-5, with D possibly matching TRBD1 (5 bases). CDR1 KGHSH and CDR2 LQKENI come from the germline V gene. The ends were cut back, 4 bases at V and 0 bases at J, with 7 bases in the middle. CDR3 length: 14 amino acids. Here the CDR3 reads CASSRQNSNQPQHF. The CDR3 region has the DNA TGTGCCAGCTCACGACAGAATAGCAATCAGCCCCAGCATTTT.

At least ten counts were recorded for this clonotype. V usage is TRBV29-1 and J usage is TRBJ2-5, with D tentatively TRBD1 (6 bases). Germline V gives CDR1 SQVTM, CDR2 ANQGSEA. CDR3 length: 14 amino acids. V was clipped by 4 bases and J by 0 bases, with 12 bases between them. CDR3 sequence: CSVGRRTDQETQYF. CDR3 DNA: TGCAGCGTTGGACGACGGACAGACCAAGAGACCCAGTACTTC.

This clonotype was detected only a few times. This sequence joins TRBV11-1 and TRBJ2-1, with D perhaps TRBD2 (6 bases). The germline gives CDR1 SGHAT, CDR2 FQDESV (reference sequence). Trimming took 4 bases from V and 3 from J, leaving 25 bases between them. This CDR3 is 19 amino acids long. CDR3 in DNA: TGTGCCAGCAGCTCCTCGCGGGACTTCCCACTACTCAACTACAATGAGCAGTTCTTC. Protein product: CASSSSRDFPLLNYNEQFF.

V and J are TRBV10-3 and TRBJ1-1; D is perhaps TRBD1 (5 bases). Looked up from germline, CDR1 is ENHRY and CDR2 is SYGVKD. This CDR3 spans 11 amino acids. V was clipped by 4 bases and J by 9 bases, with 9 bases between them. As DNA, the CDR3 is TGTGCCATCAGTGGCCAGGGACAAGCTTTCTTT. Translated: CAISGQGQAFF.

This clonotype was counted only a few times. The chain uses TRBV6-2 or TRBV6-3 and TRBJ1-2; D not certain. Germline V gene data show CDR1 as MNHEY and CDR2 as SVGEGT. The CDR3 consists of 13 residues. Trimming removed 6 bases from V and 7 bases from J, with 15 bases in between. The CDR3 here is CASRVGSTSGYTF. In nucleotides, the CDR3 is TGTGCCAGCAGGGTCGGCAGTACCTCTGGCTACACCTTC.

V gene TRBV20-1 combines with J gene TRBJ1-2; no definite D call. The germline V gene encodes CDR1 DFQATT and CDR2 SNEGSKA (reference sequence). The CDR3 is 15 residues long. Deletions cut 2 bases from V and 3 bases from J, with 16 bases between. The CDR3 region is CSARPRVGRYYGYTF. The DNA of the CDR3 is TGCAGTGCTAGACCTAGGGTGGGCAGGTACTATGGCTACACCTTC.

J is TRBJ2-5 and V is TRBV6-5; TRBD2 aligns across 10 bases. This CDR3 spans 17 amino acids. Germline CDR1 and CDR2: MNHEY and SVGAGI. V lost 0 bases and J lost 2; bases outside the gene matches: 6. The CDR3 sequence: CASSYSIGLAVQETQYF. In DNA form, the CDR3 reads TGTGCCAGCAGTTACTCGATAGGACTAGCGGTACAAGAGACCCAGTACTTC.

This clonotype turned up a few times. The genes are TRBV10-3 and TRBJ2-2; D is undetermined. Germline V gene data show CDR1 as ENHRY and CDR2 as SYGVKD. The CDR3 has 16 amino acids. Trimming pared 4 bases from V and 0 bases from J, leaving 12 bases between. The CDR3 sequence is CAISGVGFANTGELFF. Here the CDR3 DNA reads TGTGCCATCAGTGGAGTAGGCTTCGCGAACACCGGGGAGCTGTTTTTT.

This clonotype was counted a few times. CDR3 amino acids: CASSLFATNTGELFF. For the CDR3, the DNA is TGTGCCAGCAGCTTATTCGCAACGAACACCGGGGAGCTGTTTTTT. The V and J genes are TRBV5-6 and TRBJ2-2, with D unclear. Between the trimmed V and J ends, which lost 2 bases and 0 bases, there was a span of 8 bases. This CDR3 contains 15 residues. CDR1 SGHDT and CDR2 YYEEEE come from the germline V gene. Combining the CDR3 with reference TRBV5-6 and TRBJ2-2 gives the whole variable domain DAGVTQSPTHLIKTRGQQVTLRCSPKSGHDTVSWYQQALGQGPQFIFQYYEEEERQRGNFPDRFSGHQFPNYSSELNVNALLLGDSALYLCASSLFATNTGELFFGEGSRLTVL.

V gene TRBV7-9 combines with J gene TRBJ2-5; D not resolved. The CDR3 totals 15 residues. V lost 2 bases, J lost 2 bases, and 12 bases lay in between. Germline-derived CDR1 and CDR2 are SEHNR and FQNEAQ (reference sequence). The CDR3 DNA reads TGTGCCAGCAGCTTACCCCGGGCCAAACAAGAGACCCAGTACTTC. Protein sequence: CASSLPRAKQETQYF. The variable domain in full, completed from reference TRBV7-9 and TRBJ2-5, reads DTGVSQNPRHKITKRGQNVTFRCDPISEHNRLYWYRQTLGQGPEFLTYFQNEAQLEKSRLLSDRFSAERPKGSFSTLEIQRTEQGDSAMYLCASSLPRAKQETQYFGPGTRLLVL.

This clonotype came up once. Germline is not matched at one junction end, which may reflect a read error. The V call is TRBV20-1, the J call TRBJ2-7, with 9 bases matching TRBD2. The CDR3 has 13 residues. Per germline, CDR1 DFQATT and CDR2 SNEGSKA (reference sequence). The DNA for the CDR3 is TGCAGTGCTGGAGACAGAGCGGGAGGCGAGCAGTACTTC. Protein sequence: CSAGDRAGGEQYF.

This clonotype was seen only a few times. CDR3: CASSQGAGKIYGYETQYF. In nucleotides, the CDR3 is TGCGCCAGCAGCCAAGGAGCCGGCAAGATCTACGGCTATGAGACCCAGTACTTC. The chain carries TRBV4-1 and TRBJ2-5; D is unclear. Germline assignment: CDR1 MGHRA and CDR2 YSYEKL. The CDR3 extends over 18 amino acids. V lost 1 base and J lost 5, with 23 bases in between.

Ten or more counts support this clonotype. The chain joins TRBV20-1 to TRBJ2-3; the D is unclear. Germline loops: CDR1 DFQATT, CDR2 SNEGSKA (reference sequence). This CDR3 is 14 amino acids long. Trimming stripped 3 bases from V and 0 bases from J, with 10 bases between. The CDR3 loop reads CSASLAVSTDTQYF. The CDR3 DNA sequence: TGCAGTGCTAGTCTCGCGGTTAGCACAGATACGCAGTATTTT.

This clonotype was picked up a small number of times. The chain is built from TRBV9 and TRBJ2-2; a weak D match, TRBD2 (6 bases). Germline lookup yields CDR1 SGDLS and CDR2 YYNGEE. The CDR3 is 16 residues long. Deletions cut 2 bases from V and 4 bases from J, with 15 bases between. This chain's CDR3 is CASSVRTMPSTGELFF. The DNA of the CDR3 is TGTGCCAGCAGCGTTCGGACTATGCCCTCCACCGGGGAGCTGTTTTTT.

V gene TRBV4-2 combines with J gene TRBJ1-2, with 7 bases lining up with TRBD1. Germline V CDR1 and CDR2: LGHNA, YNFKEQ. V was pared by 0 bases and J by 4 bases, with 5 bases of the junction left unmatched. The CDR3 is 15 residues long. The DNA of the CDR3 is TGTGCCAGCAGCCAAGATTCCCGGGACAGCTATGGCTACACCTTC. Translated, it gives CASSQDSRDSYGYTF.

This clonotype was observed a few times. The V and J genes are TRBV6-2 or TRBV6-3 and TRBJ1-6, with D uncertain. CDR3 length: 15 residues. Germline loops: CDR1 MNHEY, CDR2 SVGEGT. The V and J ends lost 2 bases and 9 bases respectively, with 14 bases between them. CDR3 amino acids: CASSYRASDGSPLHF. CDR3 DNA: TGTGCCAGCAGTTACCGCGCATCGGACGGTTCACCCCTCCACTTT.

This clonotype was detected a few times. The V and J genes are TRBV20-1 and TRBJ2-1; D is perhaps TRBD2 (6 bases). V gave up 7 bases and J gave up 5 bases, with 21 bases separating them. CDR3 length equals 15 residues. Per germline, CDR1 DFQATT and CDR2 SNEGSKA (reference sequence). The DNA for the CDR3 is TGCAGTGTACCGAAGGGACTGACGTTCGACAATGAGCAGTTCTTC. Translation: CSVPKGLTFDNEQFF.

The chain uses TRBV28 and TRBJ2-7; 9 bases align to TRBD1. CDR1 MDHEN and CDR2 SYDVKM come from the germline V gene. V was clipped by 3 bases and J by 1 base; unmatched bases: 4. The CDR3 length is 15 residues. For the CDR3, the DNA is TGTGCCAGCAGTTTTAAGGGACAGGGATCCTACGAGCAGTACTTC. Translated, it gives CASSFKGQGSYEQYF. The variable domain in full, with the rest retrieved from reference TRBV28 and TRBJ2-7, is DVKVTQSSRYLVKRTGEKVFLECVQDMDHENMFWYRQDPGLGLRLIYFSYDVKMKEKGDIPEGYSVSREKKERFSLILESASTNQTSMYLCASSFKGQGSYEQYFGPGTRLTVT.

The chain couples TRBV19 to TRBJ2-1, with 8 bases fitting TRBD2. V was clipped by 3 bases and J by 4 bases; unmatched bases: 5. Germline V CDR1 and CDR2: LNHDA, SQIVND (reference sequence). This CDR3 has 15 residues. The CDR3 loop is CASSIASGHYNEQFF. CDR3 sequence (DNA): TGTGCCAGTAGTATCGCTAGCGGGCATTACAATGAGCAGTTCTTC. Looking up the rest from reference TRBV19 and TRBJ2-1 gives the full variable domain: DGGITQSPKYLFRKEGQNVTLSCEQNLNHDAMYWYRQDPGQGLRLIYYSQIVNDFQKGDIAEGYSVSREKKESFPLTVTSAQKNPTAFYLCASSIASGHYNEQFFGPGTRLTVL.

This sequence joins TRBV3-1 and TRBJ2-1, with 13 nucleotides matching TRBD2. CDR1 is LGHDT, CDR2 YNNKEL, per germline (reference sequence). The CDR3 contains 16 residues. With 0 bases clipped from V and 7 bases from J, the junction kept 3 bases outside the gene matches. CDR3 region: CASSQDGGLAGNEQFF. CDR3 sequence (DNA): TGTGCCAGCAGCCAAGATGGGGGACTAGCGGGAAATGAGCAGTTCTTC.

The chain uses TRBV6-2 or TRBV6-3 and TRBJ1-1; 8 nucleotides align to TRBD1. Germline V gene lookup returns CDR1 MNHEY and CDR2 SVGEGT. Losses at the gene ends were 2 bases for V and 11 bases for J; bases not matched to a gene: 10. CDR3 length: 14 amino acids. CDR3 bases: TGTGCCAGCAGTTACCCCGGACAGGGTCGTTTGGCTTTCTTT. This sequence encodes CASSYPGQGRLAFF.

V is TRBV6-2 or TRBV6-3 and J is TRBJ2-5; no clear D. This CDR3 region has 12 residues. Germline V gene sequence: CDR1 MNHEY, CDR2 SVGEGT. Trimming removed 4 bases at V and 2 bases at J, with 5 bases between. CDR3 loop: CASSFYQETQYF. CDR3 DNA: TGTGCCAGCAGTTTCTATCAAGAGACCCAGTACTTC.

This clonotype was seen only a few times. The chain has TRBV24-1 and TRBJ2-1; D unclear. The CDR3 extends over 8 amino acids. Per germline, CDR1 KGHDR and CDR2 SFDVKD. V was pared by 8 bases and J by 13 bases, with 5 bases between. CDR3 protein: CATNRQFF. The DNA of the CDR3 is TGTGCCACCAATCGTCAGTTCTTC.

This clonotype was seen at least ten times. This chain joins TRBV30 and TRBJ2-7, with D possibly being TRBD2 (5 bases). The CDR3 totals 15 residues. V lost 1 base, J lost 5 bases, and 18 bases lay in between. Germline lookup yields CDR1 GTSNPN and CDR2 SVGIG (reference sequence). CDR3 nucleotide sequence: TGTGCCTGGAGTGCCGGGATCTCACTTTGGGACGAGCAGTACTTC. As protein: CAWSAGISLWDEQYF.

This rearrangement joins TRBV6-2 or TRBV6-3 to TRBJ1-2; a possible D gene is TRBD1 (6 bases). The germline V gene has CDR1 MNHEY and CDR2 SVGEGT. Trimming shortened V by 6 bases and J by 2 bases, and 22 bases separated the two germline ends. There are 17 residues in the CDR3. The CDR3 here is CASSQTLIGTQNYGYTF. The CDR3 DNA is TGTGCCAGCAGCCAAACGCTAATAGGGACACAAAACTATGGCTACACCTTC.

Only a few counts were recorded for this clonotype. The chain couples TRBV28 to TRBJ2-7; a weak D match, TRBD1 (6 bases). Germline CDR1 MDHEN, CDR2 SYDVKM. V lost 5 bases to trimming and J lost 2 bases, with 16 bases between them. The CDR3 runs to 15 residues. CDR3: CASSNTGRLPYEQYF. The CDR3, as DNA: TGTGCCAGCAGTAATACAGGGCGATTACCCTACGAGCAGTACTTC.